These 13 T cell receptor beta chains originate from one sample sequenced in a study of shared clonotypes between healthy human individuals. TCRdb's copy holds only in-frame clones and misses some; the assay was immunoSEQ multiplex PCR. This table holds roughly 1 million clones, 70% to 80% found once. Material for sequencing was memory CD4+ T cells sorted from blood. Described subset: CD45RA-negative fraction. The source of these receptors is a man aged 18 to 35 in good health.

This chain connects TRBV5-5 to TRBJ1-6, with 8 bases lining up with TRBD1. The V gene end was trimmed by 3 bases and the J gene end by 9 bases; junction bases not matched to a gene: 8. The CDR3 length is 15 residues. Germline V gene data show CDR1 as SGHKS and CDR2 as YYEKEE (reference sequence). The CDR3 sequence is CASSSVGQDLSPLHF. Written as DNA, the CDR3 is TGTGCCAGCAGCTCGGTGGGACAGGACCTTTCACCCCTCCACTTT.

The chain carries TRBV15 and TRBJ2-7; TRBD2 is a possible D gene (6 bases). This CDR3 region has 16 residues. Germline CDR1 and CDR2: LNHNV and YYDKDF (reference sequence). Trimming shortened V by 1 base and J by 1 base, and 14 bases separated the two germline ends. CDR3 nucleotide sequence: TGTGCCACCAGCAGAGTTATCACAGGAGGGTCCTACGAGCAGTACTTC. This codes for CATSRVITGGSYEQYF.

Note on this clone: A clone one base away is much larger, so this may be a read error. The chain links TRBV5-1 to TRBJ2-7; TRBD2 is a possible D gene (6 bases). V was pared by 4 bases and J by 5 bases, with 19 bases between. Per germline, CDR1 SGHRS and CDR2 YFSETQ. The CDR3 has 15 residues. CDR3 sequence reads: CASSPGKVAGNEQYF. CDR3 coding DNA: TGCGCCAGCAGCCCCGGGAAGGTCGCGGGGAACGAGCAGTACTTC.

With respect to this clone: At one end, the junction sequence differs from germline, possibly due to a read error. The rearrangement links TRBV6-1 to TRBJ1-2; 7 bases align to TRBD1. The germline gives CDR1 MNHNS, CDR2 SASEGT. The CDR3 is 13 amino acids. CDR3 protein: CASSEGTAYGYTF. CDR3 coding DNA: TGTGCCAGCAGCGAAGGGACAGCCTATGGCTACACCTTC.

V is TRBV4-1 and J is TRBJ1-6; D is unresolved. Germline V gene lookup returns CDR1 MGHRA and CDR2 YSYEKL. Trimming cost V 4 bases and J 9 bases, with 22 bases left between them. The CDR3 has 17 amino acids. Written as DNA, the CDR3 is TGCGCCAGCAGCCGTCGAGAAACCTTTGGGCTTGGTTCACCCCTCCACTTT. Encoded protein: CASSRRETFGLGSPLHF.

This clone showed up just a few times. The chain couples TRBV9 to TRBJ1-1; no firm D call. Germline V lookup: CDR1 SGDLS, CDR2 YYNGEE. V gave up 4 bases and J gave up 6 bases, with 13 bases separating them. The CDR3 extends over 13 amino acids. The DNA of the CDR3 is TGTGCCAGCAGCCGGGGAGGGTCCCCTGAAGCTTTCTTT. It codes for CASSRGGSPEAFF. The full variable domain, completed using reference TRBV9 and TRBJ1-1, is DSGVTQTPKHLITATGQRVTLRCSPRSGDLSVYWYQQSLDQGLQFLIQYYNGEERAKGNILERFSAQQFPDLHSELNLSSLELGDSALYFCASSRGGSPEAFFGQGTRLTVV.

The V and J genes are TRBV6-5 and TRBJ1-1, with a possible D match to TRBD1 (5 bases). The germline gives CDR1 MNHEY, CDR2 SVGAGI. Trimming removed 5 bases from V and 3 bases from J, with 10 bases in between. The CDR3 sequence is 13 residues long. The CDR3, as DNA: TGTGCCAGCAGTCGGGGGTTCGACACTGAAGCTTTCTTT. Translated, it gives CASSRGFDTEAFF.

The rearrangement links TRBV7-9 to TRBJ2-5, with 7 bases that match TRBD2. Germline V lookup: CDR1 SEHNR, CDR2 FQNEAQ (reference sequence). J gave up 2 bases and V 0 bases, and 6 bases lay outside the gene matches. The CDR3 extends over 16 amino acids. This chain's CDR3 is CASSLAPVGGQETQYF. In nucleotides, the CDR3 is TGTGCCAGCAGCTTAGCCCCGGTGGGGGGGCAAGAGACCCAGTACTTC. Supplemented by reference TRBV7-9 and TRBJ2-5, the full variable domain reads DTGVSQNPRHKITKRGQNVTFRCDPISEHNRLYWYRQTLGQGPEFLTYFQNEAQLEKSRLLSDRFSAERPKGSFSTLEIQRTEQGDSAMYLCASSLAPVGGQETQYFGPGTRLLVL.

This chain connects TRBV7-9 to TRBJ1-2; TRBD1 is a possible D gene (6 bases). Trimming cost V 2 bases and J 3 bases, with 22 bases left between them. Germline values: CDR1 SEHNR, CDR2 FQNEAQ (reference sequence). CDR3 length: 18 amino acids. The CDR3 sequence: CASSLLWGRGNRDYGYTF. The DNA of the CDR3 is TGTGCCAGCAGCTTACTATGGGGCAGGGGAAACCGAGACTATGGCTACACCTTC.

This clone was observed at least ten times. The rearrangement links TRBV7-8 to TRBJ2-3; 11 bases match TRBD2. CDR3 size: 17 residues. With V trimmed by 0 bases and J by 14 bases, 16 bases remained unmatched. CDR1 and CDR2 (germline): SGHVS, FQNEAQ. The CDR3 region is CASSLAGVASGGSILYF. DNA for the CDR3: TGTGCCAGCAGCTTAGCGGGTGTGGCTAGCGGGGGGTCAATACTGTATTTT. Drawing the rest from reference TRBV7-8 and TRBJ2-3, the complete variable domain is GAGVSQSPRYKVAKRGQDVALRCDPISGHVSLFWYQQALGQGPEFLTYFQNEAQLDKSGLPSDRFFAERPEGSVSTLKIQRTQQEDSAVYLCASSLAGVASGGSILYFGPGTRLTVL.

V usage is TRBV19 and J usage is TRBJ1-3; D perhaps matches TRBD1 (5 bases). V was trimmed by 10 bases and J by 4 bases, leaving 23 bases between them. Germline V gene lookup returns CDR1 LNHDA and CDR2 SQIVND (reference sequence). There are 16 residues in the CDR3. The CDR3 nucleotides are TGTGCCACTAACCCGGGACCGCCATTGGAAGGAAACACCATATATTTT. Translated: CATNPGPPLEGNTIYF.

The chain links TRBV9 to TRBJ2-5; D unclear. The ends were cut back, 0 bases at V and 0 bases at J, with 3 bases in the middle. Germline values: CDR1 SGDLS, CDR2 YYNGEE. This CDR3 has 13 residues. The CDR3 here is CASSVAHQETQYF. The CDR3 DNA reads TGTGCCAGCAGCGTAGCACACCAAGAGACCCAGTACTTC.

The chain links TRBV6-1 to TRBJ1-6; no firm D call. The germline CDR1 and CDR2 sequences are MNHNS and SASEGT. V lost 4 bases and J 4 bases, leaving 8 bases between the germline ends. There are 14 residues in the CDR3. In DNA form, the CDR3 reads TGTGCCAGCAGTGGGGAATTTTATAATTCACCCCTCCACTTT. It encodes CASSGEFYNSPLHF.